These 17 T cell receptor beta chains came from one sample sequenced in a study of blood T cells in healthy people across ages (dated by TCRdb to 2013 to 2016). Library method: 5' RACE. Reads for this sample came from an Illumina HiSeq 2500. A second roughly 6 to 11 cycle PCR used a sample-barcoded 5' primer and a J-beta primer mix. TCRdb applied fastp at Q25 and MiXCR to the public reads, then kept only in-frame beta chains. Each entry is one CDR3 protein sequence, shown with its most common DNA and genes. Within this sample are 700,000 or so distinct CDR3 sequences, with around a fifth of them counted one time only. In total, the top ten clones hold under 25% of the sample. Sequencing was performed on blood. The receptors were gathered from a man between 65 and 85 years old in good health.

This clonotype occurred a few times. V gene TRBV28 combines with J gene TRBJ2-5; D is perhaps TRBD2 (6 bases). The ends were cut back, 8 bases at V and 9 bases at J, with 19 bases in the middle. CDR3 length: 13 residues. Germline V gives CDR1 MDHEN, CDR2 SYDVKM. The CDR3 sequence: CASGVGGLKAQYF. The CDR3 DNA reads as TGTGCCAGCGGTGTAGGAGGGCTCAAGGCCCAGTACTTC.

This clonotype was observed a handful of times. The chain recombines TRBV19 with TRBJ2-7; D is perhaps TRBD1 (5 bases). Near its end, the DNA agrees better with TRBJ2-5, so the J call may be wrong. The CDR3 has 15 amino acids. CDR1 is LNHDA, CDR2 SQIVND, per germline (reference sequence). CDR3 protein: CASSIRHAREETQYF. For the CDR3, the DNA is TGTGCCAGTAGTATACGACACGCCAGGGAAGAGACCCAGTACTTC.

The chain has TRBV5-8 and TRBJ2-5, with 7 bases fitting TRBD2. CDR1 is SGHTS and CDR2 is YDEGEE in the germline V gene. Trimming at V came to 4 bases and at J to 2 bases, leaving 8 bases not matched to a gene. The CDR3 runs 15 residues. In DNA, the CDR3 is TGTGCCAGCAGCCCGGAGCGGGGATATCAAGAGACCCAGTACTTC. It translates to CASSPERGYQETQYF.

The rearrangement joins TRBV5-1 to TRBJ1-1; 10 nucleotides line up with TRBD1. Looked up from germline, CDR1 is SGHRS and CDR2 is YFSETQ. V shed 4 bases, J shed 4 bases, and the junction held 4 bases outside the gene matches. The CDR3 consists of 14 residues. This chain's CDR3 is CASSKGQGGTEAFF. The CDR3, as DNA: TGCGCCAGCAGCAAAGGACAGGGGGGCACTGAAGCTTTCTTT. The entire variable domain, with the rest obtained from reference TRBV5-1 and TRBJ1-1, is as follows: KAGVTQTPRYLIKTRGQQVTLSCSPISGHRSVSWYQQTPGQGLQFLFEYFSETQRNKGNFPGRFSGRQFSNSRSEMNVSTLELGDSALYLCASSKGQGGTEAFFGQGTRLTVV.

This clonotype was seen a few times. Its ends do not fully match the called genes, so a read error is possible. The chain joins TRBV7-2 to TRBJ1-2; D unresolved. From germline, CDR1 is SGHTA and CDR2 FQGNSA. The CDR3 is made up of 15 amino acids. For the CDR3, the DNA is TGTGCCGGCAGCTCCCCGGGGATCGGAATCTACGACTACACCTTC. Translated: CAGSSPGIGIYDYTF.

This clonotype has only a few counts. V gene TRBV7-7 combines with J gene TRBJ2-1, with 9 nucleotides matching TRBD1. The V gene's germline CDR1 is SSHAT and CDR2 FNYEAQ (reference sequence). The J segment lost 8 bases and the V segment lost 5 bases, leaving 10 bases of the junction unmatched. The CDR3 is made up of 15 amino acids. CDR3 residues: CASSPARTGADEQFF. DNA of the CDR3: TGTGCCAGCAGCCCTGCCAGGACAGGGGCCGATGAGCAGTTCTTC.

This clonotype has a handful of counts. The chain combines TRBV5-6 with TRBJ2-5; D might be TRBD1 (5 bases). Germline-derived CDR1 and CDR2 are SGHDT and YYEEEE. The CDR3 is made up of 14 amino acids. The ends were cut back, 4 bases at V and 4 bases at J, with 14 bases in the middle. The CDR3 nucleotides are TGTGCCAGCAGCGCGCAGGGAAGTAGAGAGACCCAGTACTTC. It specifies CASSAQGSRETQYF.

The rearrangement uses TRBV28 and TRBJ2-2; TRBD1 matches at 11 bases. CDR3 size: 15 residues. With 6 bases clipped from V and 6 bases from J, the junction kept 6 bases outside the gene matches. Germline lookup yields CDR1 MDHEN and CDR2 SYDVKM. In DNA, the CDR3 is TGTGCCAGCAGCCCGGGACAGGGGGTCGCCGGGGAGCTGTTTTTT. Translation: CASSPGQGVAGELFF.

The genes are TRBV18 and TRBJ2-5, with 7 bases matching TRBD2. The J call is doubtful: the DNA matches TRBJ2-1 better. Looked up from germline, CDR1 is KGHSH and CDR2 is LQKENI. The CDR3 totals 15 residues. The CDR3 protein is CASSPGSGFYNEQFF. The CDR3 DNA follows: TGTGCCAGCTCACCAGGTAGCGGGTTCTACAATGAGCAGTTCTTC.

The rearrangement links TRBV30 to TRBJ1-5; D unresolved. CDR3 length: 13 amino acids. The V and J ends lost 0 bases and 1 base respectively, with 4 bases between them. Looked up from germline, CDR1 is GTSNPN and CDR2 is SVGIG (reference sequence). Here the CDR3 DNA reads TGTGCCTGGAGTGTGCAGAGCAATCAGCCCCAGCATTTT. Residues: CAWSVQSNQPQHF.

The chain is built from TRBV6-1 and TRBJ2-3; 10 nucleotides align to TRBD2. V was pared by 7 bases and J by 4 bases, with 20 bases of the junction left unmatched. Germline V gene lookup returns CDR1 MNHNS and CDR2 SASEGT. The CDR3 has 19 amino acids. This chain's CDR3 is CASTRDPTLAGRSADTQYF. CDR3 bases: TGTGCCAGCACCAGAGACCCAACACTAGCGGGAAGGTCGGCAGATACGCAGTATTTT.

This chain links TRBV20-1 with TRBJ1-1; D not certain. The CDR3 consists of 10 residues. V was cut by 7 bases and J by 8 bases, with 11 bases left in between. Germline assignment: CDR1 DFQATT and CDR2 SNEGSKA (reference sequence). The CDR3 is CSEGTAEAFF. DNA of the CDR3: TGCAGTGAGGGTACTGCCGAAGCTTTCTTT.

The chain is built from TRBV5-1 and TRBJ2-1; D is possibly TRBD1 (6 bases). V lost 2 bases to trimming and J lost 5 bases, with 14 bases between them. Germline V lookup: CDR1 SGHRS, CDR2 YFSETQ. The CDR3 length is 15 residues. The CDR3 loop reads CASSFNGDTHNEQFF. The CDR3 coding sequence is TGCGCCAGCAGCTTTAATGGGGACACTCACAATGAGCAGTTCTTC.

This clonotype was detected only a few times. The rearrangement links TRBV20-1 to TRBJ2-1, with D tentatively TRBD2 (5 bases). CDR1 is DFQATT, CDR2 SNEGSKA, per germline (reference sequence). The CDR3 loop spans 16 amino acids. V was pared by 3 bases and J by 0 bases, with 15 bases between. In nucleotides, the CDR3 is TGCAGTGCTAGCGACCATAGCGCCAGCTCCTACAATGAGCAGTTCTTC. This encodes CSASDHSASSYNEQFF.

This clonotype was seen only a few times. The rearrangement joins TRBV7-9 to TRBJ2-1; D is ambiguous. Germline loops: CDR1 SEHNR, CDR2 FQNEAQ (reference sequence). Between the trimmed V and J ends, which lost 0 bases and 9 bases, there was a span of 9 bases. The CDR3 covers 13 residues. CDR3 region: CASSLAAVGEQFF. CDR3 in DNA: TGTGCCAGCAGCTTAGCGGCGGTCGGTGAGCAGTTCTTC.

This clonotype was seen more than once but under ten times. The chain is built from TRBV12-3 or TRBV12-4 and TRBJ2-7; tentatively, D is TRBD1 (6 bases). The germline V and J ends were trimmed by 7 bases and 9 bases, with 22 bases remaining between them. The CDR3 has 14 residues. The CDR3 region has the DNA TGTGCCAGCACTACTCAGGGGTCCCTCGTCGGGCAGTACTTC. Amino acids: CASTTQGSLVGQYF.

The chain uses TRBV13 and TRBJ2-6; tentative D call: TRBD1 (5 bases). CDR1 is PRHDT, CDR2 FYEKMQ, per germline (reference sequence). This CDR3 region has 15 residues. Trimming shortened V by 8 bases and J by 0 bases, and 11 bases separated the two germline ends. The CDR3 DNA is TGTGCCAGCGCCACAGGAATCTCTGGGGCCAACGTCCTGACTTTC. Protein product: CASATGISGANVLTF. The whole variable domain, filled in from reference TRBV13 and TRBJ2-6, reads AAGVIQSPRHLIKEKRETATLKCYPIPRHDTVYWYQQGPGQDPQFLISFYEKMQSDKGSIPDRFSAQQFSDYHSELNMSSLELGDSALYFCASATGISGANVLTFGAGSRLTVL.